A single T cell receptor beta chain is shown here with its context. Its specific antigen is unknown. It has no much larger one-base neighbor in the sample; base qualities were not kept. The entry originates in a study of blood T cell repertoires in COVID-19 (dated by TCRdb to the early 2020s). Turning to the overall study: Samples from collaborators originated in the United States, Italy and Spain and spanned both the acute and convalescent phases of COVID-19. The repertoires were released in a freely available public database meant as a resource for research on the immune response to SARS-CoV-2. Where HLA class I and class II types were available, the types were taken from metadata supplied by the sample provider, not from assay-based typing. The dataset comprised deeply sampled blood TCRbeta repertoires from subjects exposed to, actively infected with, or recovered from COVID-19. Samples came from the ongoing ImmuneRACE study (first 160 participants) plus 1,254 subjects from 6 global collaborators. The material from the prospective study consisted of cDNA or gDNA derived from T cells, B-cell-depleted T cells, or PBMCs. Nearly every sample came with metadata listing a de-identified subject ID, COVID-19 status, age in years and sex. Study-level results and caveats: The amount of clinical and demographic metadata varied by source and participant and was provided uncurated.

The germline V gene (reference sequence) gives CDR1 as LNHNV and CDR2 as YYDKDF. The junction shows trimming of 1 base on V and 6 bases on J, and the gene matches do not reach 6 bases of it. The CDR3 goes from the cysteine to the phenylalanine over 16 residues. Solely the CDR3 DNA is kept, with 48 bases framed from the first base. TCRbeta CDR3 regions were amplified from genomic DNA using the immunoSEQ Assay, a bias-controlled multiplex PCR. The original methods were these. Nucleated cell counts per sample were estimated from amplification of reference gene primers within the assay. To quantify the absolute abundance of each unique TCRbeta CDR3 rearrangement, sequence reads were collapsed and filtered. For each sample, productive Simpson clonality was calculated by taking the square root of Simpson's diversity index across productive rearrangements. TCRdb re-hosts the immuneACCESS table, in-frame sequences only. Its copies lack some clones; in the studies checked, an unresolved V gene accounts for under half of them, and the cause for the rest is not known. V, J and clone size derive from that table, while D and trimming were established from the DNA sequence. The sample table holds about 210,000 clones, of which about 91% were seen once. The ten largest account for under 2.5% of the sample.

In the prospective study, participants were roughly 18 to 95 years old, resided in 20 to 30 geographic areas of the United States, and were enrolled through a virtual design. In the prospective study, cohorts were assigned on the basis of participant-reported clinical history obtained from a screening survey and a study questionnaire. Each participant in the prospective study had whole blood, serum and a nasopharyngeal or oropharyngeal swab collected by mobile phlebotomists. Over a roughly 2-month period, participants in the prospective study had the option of providing additional blood draws and questionnaires. Before DNA extraction, prospective study blood samples were shipped either frozen or at room temperature.

This TCR came from a woman aged 40 to 55 with acute COVID-19. The sequencing input was PBMCs or T cells enriched from blood (not recorded which). The chain employs TRBV15 and TRBJ2-1, with 10 bases in between that match TRBD2. CDR3 loop: CATSRGASGGLNEQFF. The bases read TGTGCCACCAGCAGAGGGGCTAGCGGGGGCCTCAATGAGCAGTTCTTC.